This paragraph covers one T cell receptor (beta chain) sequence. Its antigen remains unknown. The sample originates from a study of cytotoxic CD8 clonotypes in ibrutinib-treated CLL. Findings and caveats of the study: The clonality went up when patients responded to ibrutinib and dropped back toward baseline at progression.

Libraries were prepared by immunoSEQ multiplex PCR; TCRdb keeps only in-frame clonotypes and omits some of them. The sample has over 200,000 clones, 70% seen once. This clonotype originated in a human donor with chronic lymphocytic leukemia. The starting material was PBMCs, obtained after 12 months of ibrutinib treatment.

CDR3 bases: TGCAGCGTTGAGCTTAGCTCCTACAATGAGCAGTTCTTC. This translates into CSVELSSYNEQFF. The genes are TRBV29-1 and TRBJ2-1; no clear D. The CDR3 has 13 residues. The V end lost 3 bases, the J end lost 0 bases, and 6 bases lay between the germline ends. Germline CDR1 is SQVTM and CDR2 is ANQGSEA.